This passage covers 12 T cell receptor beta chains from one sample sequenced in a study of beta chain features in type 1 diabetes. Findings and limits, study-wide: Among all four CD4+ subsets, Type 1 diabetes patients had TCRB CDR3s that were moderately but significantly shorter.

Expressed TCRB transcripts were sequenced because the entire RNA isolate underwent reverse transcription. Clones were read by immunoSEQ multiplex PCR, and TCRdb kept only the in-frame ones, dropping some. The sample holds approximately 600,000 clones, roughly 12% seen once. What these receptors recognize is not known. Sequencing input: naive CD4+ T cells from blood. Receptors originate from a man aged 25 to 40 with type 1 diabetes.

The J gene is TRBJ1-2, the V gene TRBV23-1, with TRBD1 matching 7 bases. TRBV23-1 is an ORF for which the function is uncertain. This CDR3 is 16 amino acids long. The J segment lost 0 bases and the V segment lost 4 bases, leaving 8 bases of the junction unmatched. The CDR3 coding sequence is TGCGCCAGCAGTCGCCAGGGACAGCGAGCTAACTATGGCTACACCTTC. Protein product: CASSRQGQRANYGYTF.

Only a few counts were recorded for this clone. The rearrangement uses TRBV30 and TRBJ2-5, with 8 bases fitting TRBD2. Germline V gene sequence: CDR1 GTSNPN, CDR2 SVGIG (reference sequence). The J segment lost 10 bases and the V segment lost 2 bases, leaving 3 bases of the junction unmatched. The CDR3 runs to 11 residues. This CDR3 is CAWSTGGDQYF. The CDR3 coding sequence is TGTGCCTGGAGTACGGGGGGGGACCAGTACTTC. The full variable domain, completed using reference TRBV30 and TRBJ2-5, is SQTIHQWPATLVQPVGSPLSLECTVEGTSNPNLYWYRQAAGRGLQLLFYSVGIGQISSEVPQNLSASRPQDRQFILSSKKLLLSDSGFYLCAWSTGGDQYFGPGTRLLVL.

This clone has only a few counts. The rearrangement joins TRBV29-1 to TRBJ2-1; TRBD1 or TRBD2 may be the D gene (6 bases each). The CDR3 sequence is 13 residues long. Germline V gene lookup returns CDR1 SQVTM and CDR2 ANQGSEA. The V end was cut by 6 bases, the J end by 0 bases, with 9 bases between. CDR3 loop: CSVRGLSYNEQFF. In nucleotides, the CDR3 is TGCAGCGTCAGGGGACTCTCCTACAATGAGCAGTTCTTC.

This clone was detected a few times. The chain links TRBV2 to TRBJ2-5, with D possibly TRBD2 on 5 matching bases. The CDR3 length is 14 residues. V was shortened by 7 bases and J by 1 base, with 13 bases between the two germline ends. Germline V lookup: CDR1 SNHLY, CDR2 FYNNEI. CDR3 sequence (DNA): TGTGCCAGCACCCTGGGGAGTACCCAAGAGACCCAGTACTTC. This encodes CASTLGSTQETQYF.

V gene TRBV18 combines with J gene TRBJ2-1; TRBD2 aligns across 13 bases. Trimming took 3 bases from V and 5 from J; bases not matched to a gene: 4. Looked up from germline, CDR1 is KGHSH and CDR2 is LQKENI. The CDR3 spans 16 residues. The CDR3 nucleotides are TGTGCCAGCTCACCTATGGGACTAGCGGGGAACAATGAGCAGTTCTTC. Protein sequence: CASSPMGLAGNNEQFF.

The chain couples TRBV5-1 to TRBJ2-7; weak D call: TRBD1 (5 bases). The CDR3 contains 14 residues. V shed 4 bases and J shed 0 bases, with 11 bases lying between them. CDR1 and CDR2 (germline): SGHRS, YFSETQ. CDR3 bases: TGCGCCAGCAGCGCCGGACACAGCTCCTACGAGCAGTACTTC. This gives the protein CASSAGHSSYEQYF.

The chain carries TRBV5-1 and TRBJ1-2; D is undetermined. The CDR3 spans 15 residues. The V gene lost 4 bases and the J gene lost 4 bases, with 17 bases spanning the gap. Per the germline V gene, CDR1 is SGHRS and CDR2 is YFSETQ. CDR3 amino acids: CASSINSDGFYGYTF. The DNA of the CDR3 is TGCGCCAGCAGCATTAACTCGGACGGCTTCTATGGCTACACCTTC. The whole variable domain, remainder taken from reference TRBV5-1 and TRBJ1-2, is KAGVTQTPRYLIKTRGQQVTLSCSPISGHRSVSWYQQTPGQGLQFLFEYFSETQRNKGNFPGRFSGRQFSNSRSEMNVSTLELGDSALYLCASSINSDGFYGYTFGSGTRLTVV.

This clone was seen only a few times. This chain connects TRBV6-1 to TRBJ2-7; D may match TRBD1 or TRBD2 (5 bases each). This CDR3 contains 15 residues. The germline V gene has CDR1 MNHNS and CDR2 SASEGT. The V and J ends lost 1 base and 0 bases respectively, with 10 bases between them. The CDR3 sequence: CASSEVAGSSYEQYF. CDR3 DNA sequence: TGTGCCAGCAGTGAAGTAGCAGGGAGCTCCTACGAGCAGTACTTC.

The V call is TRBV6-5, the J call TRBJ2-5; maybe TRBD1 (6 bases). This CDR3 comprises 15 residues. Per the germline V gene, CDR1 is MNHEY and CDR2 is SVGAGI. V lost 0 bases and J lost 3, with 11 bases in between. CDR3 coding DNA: TGTGCCAGCAGTTACTCGAGGGGGATGGAAGAGACCCAGTACTTC. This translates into CASSYSRGMEETQYF.

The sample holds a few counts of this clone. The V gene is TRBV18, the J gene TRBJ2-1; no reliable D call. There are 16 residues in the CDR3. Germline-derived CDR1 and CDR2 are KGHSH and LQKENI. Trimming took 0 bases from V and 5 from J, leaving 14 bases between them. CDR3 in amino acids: CASSPPLQRIDNEQFF. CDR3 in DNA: TGTGCCAGCTCACCACCGCTACAGAGGATAGACAATGAGCAGTTCTTC.

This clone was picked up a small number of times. CDR3 DNA sequence: TGCAGCGTTGAAAGACAGGGTACGTGGACAGATACGCAGTATTTT. Translating gives CSVERQGTWTDTQYF. The chain uses TRBV29-1 and TRBJ2-3; 7 nucleotides align to TRBD1. CDR3 length equals 15 residues. Trimming removed 2 bases from V and 3 bases from J; junction bases left unmatched: 8. Germline V gives CDR1 SQVTM, CDR2 ANQGSEA.

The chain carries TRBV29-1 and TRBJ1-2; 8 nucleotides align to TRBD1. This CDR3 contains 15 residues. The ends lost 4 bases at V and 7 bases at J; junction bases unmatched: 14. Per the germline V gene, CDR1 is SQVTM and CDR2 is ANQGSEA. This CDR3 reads CSVGLPITGGGGYTF. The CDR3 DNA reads TGCAGCGTTGGACTTCCGATTACAGGGGGAGGTGGCTACACCTTC. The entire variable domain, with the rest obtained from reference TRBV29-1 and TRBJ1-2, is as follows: SAVISQKPSRDICQRGTSLTIQCQVDSQVTMMFWYRQQPGQSLTLIATANQGSEATYESGFVIDKFPISRPNLTFSTLTVSNMSPEDSSIYLCSVGLPITGGGGYTFGSGTRLTVV.